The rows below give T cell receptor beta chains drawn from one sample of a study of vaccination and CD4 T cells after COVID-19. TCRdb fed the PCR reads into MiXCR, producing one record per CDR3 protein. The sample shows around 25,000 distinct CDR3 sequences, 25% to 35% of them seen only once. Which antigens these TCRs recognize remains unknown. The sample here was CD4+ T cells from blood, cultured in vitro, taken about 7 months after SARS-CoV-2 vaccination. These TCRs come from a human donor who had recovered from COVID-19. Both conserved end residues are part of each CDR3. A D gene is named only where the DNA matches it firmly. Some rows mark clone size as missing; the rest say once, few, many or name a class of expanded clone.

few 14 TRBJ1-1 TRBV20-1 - CSARGENMNTEAFF TGCAGTGCTAGGGGGGAGAACATGAACACTGAAGCTTTCTTT
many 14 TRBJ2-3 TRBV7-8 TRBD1 CASRQRQGPDTQYF TGTGCCAGCAGGCAGAGACAGGGGCCAGATACGCAGTATTTT
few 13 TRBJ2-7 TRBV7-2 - CASNTPGSYEQYF TGTGCCAGCAACACCCCAGGCTCCTACGAGCAGTACTTC
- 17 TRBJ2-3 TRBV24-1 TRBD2 CATSDSYGLAGVDTQYF TGTGCCACCAGTGATTCATACGGACTAGCGGGAGTAGATACGCAGTATTTT
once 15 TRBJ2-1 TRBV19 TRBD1 CASSARDRGRDEQFF TGTGCCAGTAGTGCCCGGGACAGGGGTCGGGATGAGCAGTTCTTC
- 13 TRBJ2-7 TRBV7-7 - CASSLVRGYEQYF TGTGCTAGCAGCTTAGTGAGAGGGTACGAGCAGTACTTC
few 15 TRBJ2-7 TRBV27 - CASSLAGARSYEQYF TGTGCCAGCAGTTTAGCGGGGGCCCGCTCCTACGAGCAGTACTTC
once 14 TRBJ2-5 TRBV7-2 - CASGLNPGRETQYF TGTGCCAGCGGCTTAAATCCCGGGCGGGAGACCCAGTACTTC
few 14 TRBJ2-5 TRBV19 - CASSPGAGQETQYF TGTGCCAGTAGTCCCGGCGCGGGACAAGAGACCCAGTACTTC
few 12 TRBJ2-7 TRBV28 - CASSLPSGRQYF TGTGCCAGCAGTTTACCTTCGGGACGGCAGTACTTC
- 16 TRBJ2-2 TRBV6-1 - CASMGRGRGLSGELFF TGTGCCAGCATGGGAAGGGGAAGGGGGTTGTCCGGGGAGCTGTTTTTT
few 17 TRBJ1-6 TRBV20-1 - CSARGMEGLEVASPLHF TGCAGTGCTAGAGGAATGGAGGGGCTCGAGGTTGCTTCACCCCTCCACTTT
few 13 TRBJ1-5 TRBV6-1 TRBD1 CASSAQGTQPQHF TGTGCCAGCAGTGCACAGGGGACTCAGCCCCAGCATTTT